This T cell receptor beta chain was sequenced during a study of cytomegalovirus exposure and HLA in healthy donors. Points from the study as a whole: Earlier results showed most TCR beta V segments being productive about 87% or about 30% of the time. In a later analysis, most CMV-associated TCR beta chains appeared HLA-restricted. In a later analysis, a genetic analysis reported fewer productive-TCR N-insertions in an Asian-associated ancestry cluster than the cohort average.

The CDR3 is made up of 14 amino acids. CDR1 is SGHTA, CDR2 FQGTGA, per germline. V lost 4 bases to trimming and J lost 5 bases, with 12 bases between them. PCR involved 60 Vbeta and 13 Jbeta primers. The data were produced by immunoSEQ multiplex PCR, yet TCRdb's version contains in-frame clones alone and is incomplete. The sample records about 160,000 clones, 65% to 85% being singletons. This clone appeared a single time. Its target is unknown. This chain uses TRBV7-3 with TRBJ2-1; D is unclear. Input material: PBMCs. The clonotype originates from a male donor in good health and CMV-seropositive. CDR3 region: CASSYLGEDNEQFF. The CDR3 DNA reads as TGTGCCAGCAGCTACTTAGGTGAGGACAATGAGCAGTTCTTC.